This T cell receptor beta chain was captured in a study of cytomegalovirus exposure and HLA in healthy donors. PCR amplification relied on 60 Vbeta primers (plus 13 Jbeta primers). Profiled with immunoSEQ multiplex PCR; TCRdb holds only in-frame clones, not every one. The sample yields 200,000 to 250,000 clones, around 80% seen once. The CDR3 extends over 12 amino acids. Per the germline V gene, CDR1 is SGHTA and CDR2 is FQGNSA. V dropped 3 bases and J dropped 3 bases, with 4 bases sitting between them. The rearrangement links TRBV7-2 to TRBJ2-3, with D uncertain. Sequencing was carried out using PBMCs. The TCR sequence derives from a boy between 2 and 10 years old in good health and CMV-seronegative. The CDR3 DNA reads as TGTGCCAGCAGCTTGAGGACAGATACGCAGTATTTT. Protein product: CASSLRTDTQYF.